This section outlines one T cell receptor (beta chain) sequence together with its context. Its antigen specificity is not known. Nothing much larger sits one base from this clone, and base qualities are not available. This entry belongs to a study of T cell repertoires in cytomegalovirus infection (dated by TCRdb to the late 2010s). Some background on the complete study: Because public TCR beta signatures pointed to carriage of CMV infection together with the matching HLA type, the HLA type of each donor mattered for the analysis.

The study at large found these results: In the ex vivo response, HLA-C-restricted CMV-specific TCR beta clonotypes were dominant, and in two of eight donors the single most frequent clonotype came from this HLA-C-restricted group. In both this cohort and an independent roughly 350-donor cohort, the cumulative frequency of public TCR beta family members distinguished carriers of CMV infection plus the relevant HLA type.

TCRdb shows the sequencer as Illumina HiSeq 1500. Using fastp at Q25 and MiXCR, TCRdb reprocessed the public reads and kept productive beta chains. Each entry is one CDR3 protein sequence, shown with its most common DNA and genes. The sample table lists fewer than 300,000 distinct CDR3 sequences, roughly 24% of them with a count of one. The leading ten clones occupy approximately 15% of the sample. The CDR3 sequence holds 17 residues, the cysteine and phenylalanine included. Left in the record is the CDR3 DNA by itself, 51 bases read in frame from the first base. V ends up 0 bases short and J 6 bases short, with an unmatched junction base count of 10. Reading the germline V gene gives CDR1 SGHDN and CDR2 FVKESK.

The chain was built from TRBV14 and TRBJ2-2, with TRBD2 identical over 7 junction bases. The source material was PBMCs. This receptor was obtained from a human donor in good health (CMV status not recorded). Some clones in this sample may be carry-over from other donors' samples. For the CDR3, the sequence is CASSQDRGSSYSGELFF. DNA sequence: TGTGCCAGCAGCCAAGATCGCGGGAGTTCGTACTCCGGGGAGCTGTTTTTT.